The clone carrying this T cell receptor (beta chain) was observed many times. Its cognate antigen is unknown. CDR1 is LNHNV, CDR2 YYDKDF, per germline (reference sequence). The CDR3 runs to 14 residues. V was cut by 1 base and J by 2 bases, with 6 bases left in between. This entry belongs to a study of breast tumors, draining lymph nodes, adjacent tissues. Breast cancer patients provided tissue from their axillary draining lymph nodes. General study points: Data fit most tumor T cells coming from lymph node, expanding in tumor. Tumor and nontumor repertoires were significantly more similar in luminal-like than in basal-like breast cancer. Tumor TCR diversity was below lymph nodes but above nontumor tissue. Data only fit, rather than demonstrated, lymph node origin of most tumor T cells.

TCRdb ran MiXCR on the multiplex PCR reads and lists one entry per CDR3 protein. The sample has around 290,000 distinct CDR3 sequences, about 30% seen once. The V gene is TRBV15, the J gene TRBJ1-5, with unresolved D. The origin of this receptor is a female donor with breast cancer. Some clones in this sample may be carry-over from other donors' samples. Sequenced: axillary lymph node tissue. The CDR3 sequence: CATSRGWGNQPQHF. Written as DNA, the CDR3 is TGTGCCACCAGCAGAGGCTGGGGCAATCAGCCCCAGCATTTT.